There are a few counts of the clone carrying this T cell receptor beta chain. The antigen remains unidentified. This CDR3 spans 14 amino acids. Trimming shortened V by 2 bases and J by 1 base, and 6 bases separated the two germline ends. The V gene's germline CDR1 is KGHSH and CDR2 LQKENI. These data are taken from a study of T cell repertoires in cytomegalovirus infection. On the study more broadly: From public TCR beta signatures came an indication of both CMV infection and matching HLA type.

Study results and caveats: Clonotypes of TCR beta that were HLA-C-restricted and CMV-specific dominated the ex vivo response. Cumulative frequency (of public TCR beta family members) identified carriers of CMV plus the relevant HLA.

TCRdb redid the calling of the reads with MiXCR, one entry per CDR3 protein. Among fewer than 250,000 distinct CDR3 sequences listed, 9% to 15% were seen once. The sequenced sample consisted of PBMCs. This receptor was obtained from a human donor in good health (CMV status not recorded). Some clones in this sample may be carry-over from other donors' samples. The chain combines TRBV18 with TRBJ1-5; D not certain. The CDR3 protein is CASSPKESNQPQHF. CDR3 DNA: TGTGCCAGCTCACCAAAGGAGAGCAATCAGCCCCAGCATTTT.